The source of this T cell receptor beta chain is a study of OX40 agonist ivuxolimab in advanced cancers. Overall study: An agonistic anti-OX40 (CD134) antibody, ivuxolimab, was used to treat the patients. Dose-escalation subjects each had hepatocellular carcinoma, melanoma, renal cell or head and neck cancer.

Points from the study as a whole: CD8+ T cells showed, on average, more clonal expansion than CD4+ cells.

Clones were read by immunoSEQ multiplex PCR, and TCRdb kept only the in-frame ones, dropping some. The table lists approximately 65,000 clones, roughly nine tenths of them singletons. The CDR3 length is 14 residues. Trimming cost V 2 bases and J 6 bases, with 12 bases left between them. Germline-derived CDR1 and CDR2 are MGHRA and YSYEKL. Details on this clone: The target antigen is unknown.

The receptor was derived from an adult with an advanced solid tumor such as melanoma, head and neck, liver or kidney cancer. The chain combines TRBV4-1 with TRBJ2-3, with D perhaps matching TRBD1 (6 bases). Sample: CD4+ or CD8+ T cells sorted from blood, taken in a trial of the OX40 agonist ivuxolimab. The CDR3 here is CASSQIGGSDTQYF. In DNA form, the CDR3 reads TGCGCCAGCAGCCAAATAGGGGGTTCCGATACGCAGTATTTT.